The 30 T cell receptor beta chains given below trace back to one sample, sequenced in a study of sequential checkpoint blockade in melanoma. The treatment denotes: randomized to nivolumab then ipilimumab (arm A) or the reverse (arm B). Sequenced by immunoSEQ multiplex PCR; TCRdb stores in-frame clones only, minus some. The sample comprises nearly 2,500 clones, around 20% of which are singletons, and about a sixth rests with the top ten. This material consisted of tumor tissue (inferred from file names), taken from a patient given nivolumab and ipilimumab in sequence. These TCRs come from a human donor with melanoma.

This clone was counted a few times. The chain recombines TRBV11-3 with TRBJ2-7; D gene uncertain. CDR1 and CDR2 (germline): SGHNT, YENEEA. Trimming shortened V by 3 bases and J by 1 base, and 16 bases separated the two germline ends. CDR3 length: 16 residues. The CDR3 loop is CASSLNVGRVSYEQYF. As DNA, the CDR3 is TGTGCCAGCAGCTTGAACGTGGGTAGAGTTTCCTACGAGCAGTACTTC. Based on the CDR3 plus reference TRBV11-3 and TRBJ2-7, the full variable domain is EAGVVQSPRYKIIEKKQPVAFWCNPISGHNTLYWYLQNLGQGPELLIRYENEEAVDDSQLPKDRFSAERLKGVDSTLKIQPAELGDSAVYLCASSLNVGRVSYEQYFGPGTRLTVT.

The V gene is TRBV6-8, the J gene TRBJ1-4, with TRBD1 matching over 7 bases. CDR3 size: 14 residues. Germline assignment: CDR1 MNHGY and CDR2 SAAAGT. Trimming at V came to 7 bases and at J to 9 bases, leaving 11 bases not matched to a gene. CDR3 amino acids: CASIYGQATKKLFF. Here the CDR3 DNA reads TGTGCCAGCATATATGGACAGGCGACTAAAAAACTGTTTTTT.

V usage is TRBV19 and J usage is TRBJ1-2; D is perhaps TRBD1 (5 bases). Trimming removed 6 bases from V and 3 bases from J, with 8 bases in between. There are 12 residues in the CDR3. Germline V gene sequence: CDR1 LNHDA, CDR2 SQIVND (reference sequence). Here the CDR3 DNA reads TGTGCCAGTAGGCCGGGGGACTATGGCTACACCTTC. Protein product: CASRPGDYGYTF.

This clone was observed a few times. The chain joins TRBV28 to TRBJ1-5; D gene ambiguous. Between the trimmed V and J ends, which lost 2 bases and 7 bases, there was a span of 9 bases. The CDR3 has 13 residues. Germline assignment: CDR1 MDHEN and CDR2 SYDVKM. The CDR3 region is CASSLAGWQPQHF. For the CDR3, the DNA is TGTGCCAGCAGTTTAGCGGGTTGGCAGCCCCAGCATTTT.

This clone was detected a few times. V usage is TRBV11-3 and J usage is TRBJ2-3; possible D gene TRBD1, 6 bases. This CDR3 is 16 amino acids long. Trimming shortened V by 4 bases and J by 1 base, and 15 bases separated the two germline ends. The germline gives CDR1 SGHNT, CDR2 YENEEA. The CDR3 region is CASSSRGTGGTDTQYF. The DNA for the CDR3 is TGTGCCAGCAGCTCGAGGGGGACCGGGGGCACAGATACGCAGTATTTT.

J is TRBJ2-7 and V is TRBV5-1, with a weak D call TRBD1 (5 bases). From germline, CDR1 is SGHRS and CDR2 YFSETQ. CDR3 length: 16 amino acids. V was shortened by 4 bases and J by 0 bases, with 17 bases between the two germline ends. CDR3 protein: CASSPTRQSTSYEQYF. The CDR3 DNA is TGCGCCAGCAGCCCAACCCGACAGTCAACCTCCTACGAGCAGTACTTC.

V gene TRBV28 combines with J gene TRBJ1-2; D remains ambiguous. CDR1 and CDR2 (germline): MDHEN, SYDVKM. The CDR3 loop spans 14 amino acids. V lost 7 bases, J lost 0 bases, and 12 bases lay in between. The CDR3 region has the DNA TGTGCCAGCAATACCTTCCGATCTAACTATGGCTACACCTTC. Protein product: CASNTFRSNYGYTF.

This clone was detected a few times. DNA of the CDR3: TGCAGCGTTGAAGAGAGCGGGAATGAAAAACTGTTTTTT. This encodes CSVEESGNEKLFF. V usage is TRBV29-1 and J usage is TRBJ1-4; D is unclear. The germline V and J ends were trimmed by 0 bases and 5 bases, with 7 bases remaining between them. The CDR3 has 13 amino acids. CDR1 is SQVTM and CDR2 is ANQGSEA in the germline V gene.

By share, this clone ranks as medium-sized. The chain joins TRBV6-8 to TRBJ1-1; 7 bases are shared with TRBD1. The CDR3 consists of 13 residues. Germline V gene lookup returns CDR1 MNHGY and CDR2 SAAAGT. After removal of 7 bases from V and 7 bases from J, the junction contained 9 bases not matched to a gene. The CDR3 bases are TGTGCCAGCATTAAACAGGGGCACCTTGAAGCTTTCTTT. Translation: CASIKQGHLEAFF.

This chain joins TRBV19 and TRBJ2-7; TRBD2 matches 8 bases. Germline values: CDR1 LNHDA, CDR2 SQIVND (reference sequence). The junction had 6 bases not matched to a gene; V was cut back by 3 bases and J by 2 bases. The CDR3 has 15 residues. DNA for the CDR3: TGTGCCAGTAGTATTACGAGCGGGAGAACCTACGAGCAGTACTTC. Amino acid sequence: CASSITSGRTYEQYF.

The V call is TRBV6-8, the J call TRBJ2-3; D may be TRBD2 (7 bases). V lost 6 bases and J lost 6, with 16 bases in between. The CDR3 has 14 amino acids. CDR1 is MNHGY, CDR2 SAAAGT, per germline. The CDR3 DNA is TGTGCCAGCAGCCCGAGGGGGGGCCGGGATACGCAGTATTTT. The encoded protein is CASSPRGGRDTQYF.

This clone has more than one count but fewer than ten. Relative to the germline gene, one junction end is altered; a read error may explain this. V gene TRBV6-8 combines with J gene TRBJ1-5; 7 bases agree with TRBD1. The CDR3 length is 14 residues. The V gene's germline CDR1 is MNHGY and CDR2 SAAAGT. The CDR3 region has the DNA TGTGCCATCAGTAAAAACAGGGGTAATCAGCCCCAGCATTTT. Its protein is CAISKNRGNQPQHF.

Within the sample, this clone is medium-sized. The chain links TRBV11-3 to TRBJ2-1; D call uncertain. This CDR3 has 16 amino acids. V lost 5 bases to trimming and J lost 0 bases, with 14 bases between them. Germline CDR1 is SGHNT and CDR2 is YENEEA. CDR3 region: CASSVTGGNSYNEQFF. Written as DNA, the CDR3 is TGTGCCAGCAGCGTGACGGGCGGCAACTCCTACAATGAGCAGTTCTTC.

This clone was observed a handful of times. V is TRBV28 and J is TRBJ1-3; D is possibly TRBD1 (5 bases). The length of the CDR3 is 16 residues. In germline, CDR1 is MDHEN, CDR2 SYDVKM. Trimming shortened V by 5 bases and J by 2 bases, and 16 bases separated the two germline ends. CDR3 bases: TGTGCCAGCAGTCCCCAGGGAATTAGGCCTGGAAACACCATATATTTT. Amino acids: CASSPQGIRPGNTIYF.

The V gene is TRBV6-8, the J gene TRBJ2-7, with D uncertain. Per germline, CDR1 MNHGY and CDR2 SAAAGT. The CDR3 covers 14 residues. V lost 5 bases and J lost 3, with 14 bases in between. The CDR3 here is CASSVQGSLYEQYF. CDR3 nucleotides: TGTGCCAGCAGTGTACAAGGATCCCTCTACGAGCAGTACTTC.

This clone was counted many times. Mismatch with germline at one junction end may stem from a read error. This rearrangement joins TRBV11-3 to TRBJ2-1, with 8 nucleotides matching TRBD2. The length of the CDR3 is 14 residues. Per the germline V gene, CDR1 is SGHNT and CDR2 is YENEEA. The CDR3 loop reads CASSLGLANNEQFF. In DNA, the CDR3 is TGTGCCAGCAGCTTAGGACTAGCGAACAATGAACAGTTCTTC.

The chain uses TRBV6-8 and TRBJ1-6, with 8 bases identical to TRBD1. V dropped 2 bases and J dropped 3; count of bases not matched to a gene: 6. Germline V gene sequence: CDR1 MNHGY, CDR2 SAAAGT. The CDR3 runs to 17 residues. The DNA of the CDR3 is TGTGCCAGCAGTTACCTGGCAGGGGGCGGCTATAATTCACCCCTCCACTTT. Its protein is CASSYLAGGGYNSPLHF.

V gene TRBV18 combines with J gene TRBJ1-3, with D possibly matching TRBD1 (5 bases). This CDR3 comprises 17 residues. Trimming took off 6 bases at V and 4 bases at J, with 22 bases between the two ends. Germline assignment: CDR1 KGHSH and CDR2 LQKENI. CDR3: CASSSPYGTPRGNTIYF. The CDR3 bases are TGTGCCAGCTCCTCCCCCTACGGGACTCCTCGGGGAAACACCATATATTTT. The whole variable domain, remainder taken from reference TRBV18 and TRBJ1-3, is NAGVMQNPRHLVRRRGQEARLRCSPMKGHSHVYWYRQLPEEGLKFMVYLQKENIIDESGMPKERFSAEFPKEGPSILRIQQVVRGDSAAYFCASSSPYGTPRGNTIYFGEGSWLTVV.

This clone is termed large. V usage is TRBV6-8 and J usage is TRBJ1-4; D unclear. Trimming pared 2 bases from V and 8 bases from J, leaving 9 bases between. The CDR3 spans 13 residues. Germline values: CDR1 MNHGY, CDR2 SAAAGT. This CDR3 is CASSYRAGEKLFF. DNA for the CDR3: TGTGCCAGCAGTTACCGCGCCGGGGAAAAACTGTTTTTT.

The rearrangement links TRBV30 to TRBJ1-6, with TRBD1 identical over 8 bases. This CDR3 comprises 15 residues. With 0 bases clipped from V and 10 bases from J, the junction kept 8 bases outside the gene matches. Germline values: CDR1 GTSNPN, CDR2 SVGIG (reference sequence). This chain's CDR3 is CAWSVQTGVGSPLHF. The CDR3 DNA follows: TGTGCCTGGAGTGTACAGACAGGGGTTGGCTCACCCCTCCACTTT.

This clone was seen at least ten times. The J gene is TRBJ2-1, the V gene TRBV11-3; 10 nucleotides line up with TRBD2. J lost 2 bases, V lost 5 bases, and 3 bases had no gene match. Germline CDR1 and CDR2: SGHNT and YENEEA. The CDR3 has 15 amino acids. CDR3 region: CASSQTSGPYNEQFF. DNA for the CDR3: TGTGCCAGCAGCCAGACTAGCGGGCCCTACAATGAGCAGTTCTTC.

This rearrangement joins TRBV28 to TRBJ2-1, with 8 positions matching TRBD2. Per the germline V gene, CDR1 is MDHEN and CDR2 is SYDVKM. This CDR3 has 15 amino acids. V shed 4 bases, J shed 14 bases, and the junction held 16 bases outside the gene matches. CDR3 sequence (DNA): TGTGCCAGCAGTTCACCGGGACTAGTCAAGTTTCGGGAGTTCTTC. This encodes CASSSPGLVKFREFF. Using reference TRBV28 and TRBJ2-1 for the parts outside the CDR3, the full variable domain is DVKVTQSSRYLVKRTGEKVFLECVQDMDHENMFWYRQDPGLGLRLIYFSYDVKMKEKGDIPEGYSVSREKKERFSLILESASTNQTSMYLCASSSPGLVKFREFFGPGTRLTVL.

This clone was seen a handful of times. The chain joins TRBV10-3 to TRBJ2-7; D gene ambiguous. The CDR3 contains 13 residues. CDR1 is ENHRY, CDR2 SYGVKD, per germline. V lost 1 base, J lost 3 bases, and 7 bases lay in between. This chain's CDR3 is CAISEYLGYEQYF. For the CDR3, the DNA is TGTGCCATCAGTGAGTATCTAGGCTACGAGCAGTACTTC.

This chain connects TRBV6-8 to TRBJ2-7, with a possible D match to TRBD2 (6 bases). CDR3 size: 16 residues. Germline CDR1 MNHGY, CDR2 SAAAGT. V was trimmed by 5 bases and J by 6 bases, leaving 23 bases between them. CDR3 amino acids: CASSPNGGFPSLEQYF. The CDR3 DNA sequence: TGTGCCAGCAGTCCAAATGGGGGGTTCCCCTCTCTCGAGCAGTACTTC.

The V call is TRBV15, the J call TRBJ1-1, with TRBD1 matching over 11 bases. Germline assignment: CDR1 LNHNV and CDR2 YYDKDF (reference sequence). The CDR3 sequence is 15 residues long. Trimming took 3 bases from V and 6 from J; bases not matched to a gene: 6. The CDR3 loop reads CATSSGQGATAEAFF. The CDR3 coding sequence is TGTGCCACCAGCAGTGGACAGGGGGCTACGGCTGAAGCTTTCTTT.

This chain uses TRBV28 with TRBJ2-5, with 8 bases lining up with TRBD2. CDR1 and CDR2 from the germline V gene are MDHEN and SYDVKM. The junction had 12 bases not matched to a gene; V was cut back by 6 bases and J by 3 bases. CDR3 length: 16 amino acids. The CDR3 DNA sequence: TGTGCCAGCAGGCTTGGGCTAGCGGGTGGGAAAGAGACCCAGTACTTC. Translation gives CASRLGLAGGKETQYF.

This clone counts as medium-sized (0.01 to 0.1%). CDR3 sequence reads: CASSGRQGLSSGNTIYF. The CDR3 DNA reads TGTGCCAGCAGCGGAAGACAGGGGTTGAGCTCTGGAAACACCATATATTTT. The chain employs TRBV11-3 and TRBJ1-3; TRBD1 matches at 8 bases. There are 17 residues in the CDR3. Per germline, CDR1 SGHNT and CDR2 YENEEA. V trimming: 5 bases; J trimming: 0 bases; junction bases outside the gene matches: 9. Based on the CDR3 plus reference TRBV11-3 and TRBJ1-3, the full variable domain is EAGVVQSPRYKIIEKKQPVAFWCNPISGHNTLYWYLQNLGQGPELLIRYENEEAVDDSQLPKDRFSAERLKGVDSTLKIQPAELGDSAVYLCASSGRQGLSSGNTIYFGEGSWLTVV.

The chain employs TRBV19 and TRBJ1-4; D not certain. Germline lookup yields CDR1 LNHDA and CDR2 SQIVND (reference sequence). The CDR3 is 16 residues long. Trimming cost V 7 bases and J 10 bases, with 25 bases left between them. The CDR3 coding sequence is TGTGCCAGTACTACCTTAACGGTGGAGGGCAAAGGAAAACTGTTTTTT. Encoded protein: CASTTLTVEGKGKLFF.

This chain connects TRBV29-1 to TRBJ2-4; D is perhaps TRBD2 (5 bases). The V end was cut by 3 bases, the J end by 7 bases, with 13 bases between. CDR3 length: 13 amino acids. CDR1 is SQVTM, CDR2 ANQGSEA, per germline. Here the CDR3 reads CSVDWGVNNIQYF. The CDR3 DNA reads as TGCAGCGTTGATTGGGGAGTTAATAACATTCAGTACTTC.

This clone is medium-sized within its sample. The chain combines TRBV9 with TRBJ1-1; no definite D call. Germline V lookup: CDR1 SGDLS, CDR2 YYNGEE. Trimming shortened V by 5 bases and J by 4 bases, and 18 bases separated the two germline ends. The CDR3 is made up of 15 amino acids. The CDR3 spells CASSTRAGGSTEAFF. The CDR3 DNA reads as TGTGCCAGCAGTACCCGGGCGGGCGGTAGCACTGAAGCTTTCTTT.